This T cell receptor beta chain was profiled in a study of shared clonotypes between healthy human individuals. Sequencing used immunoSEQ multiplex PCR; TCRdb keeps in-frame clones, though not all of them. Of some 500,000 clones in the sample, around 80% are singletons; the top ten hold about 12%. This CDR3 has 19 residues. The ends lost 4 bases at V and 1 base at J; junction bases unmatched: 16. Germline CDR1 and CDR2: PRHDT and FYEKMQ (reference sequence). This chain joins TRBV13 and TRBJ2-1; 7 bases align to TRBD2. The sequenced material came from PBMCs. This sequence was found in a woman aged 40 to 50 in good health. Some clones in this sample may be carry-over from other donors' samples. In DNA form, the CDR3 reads TGTGCCAGCAGCTCCCCCCCCCGGTGGCAGCGGGAATCCTACAATGAGCAGTTCTTC. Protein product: CASSSPPRWQRESYNEQFF.